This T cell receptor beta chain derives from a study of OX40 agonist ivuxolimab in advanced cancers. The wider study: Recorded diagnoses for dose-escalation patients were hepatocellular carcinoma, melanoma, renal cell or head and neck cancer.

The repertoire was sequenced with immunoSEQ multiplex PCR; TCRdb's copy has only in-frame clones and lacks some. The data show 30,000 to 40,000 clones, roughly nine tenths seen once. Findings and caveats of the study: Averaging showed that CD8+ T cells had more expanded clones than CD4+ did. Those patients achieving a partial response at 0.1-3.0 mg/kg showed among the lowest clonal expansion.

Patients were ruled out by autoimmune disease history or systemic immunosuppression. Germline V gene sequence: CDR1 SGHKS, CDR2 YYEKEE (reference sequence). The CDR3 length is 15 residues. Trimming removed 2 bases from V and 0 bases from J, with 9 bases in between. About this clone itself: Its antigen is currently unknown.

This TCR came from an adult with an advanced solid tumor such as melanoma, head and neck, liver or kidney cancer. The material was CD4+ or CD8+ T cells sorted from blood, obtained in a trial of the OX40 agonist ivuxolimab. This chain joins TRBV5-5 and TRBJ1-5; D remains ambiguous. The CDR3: CASSFSMNSNQPQHF. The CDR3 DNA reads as TGTGCCAGCAGCTTTTCCATGAATAGCAATCAGCCCCAGCATTTT.